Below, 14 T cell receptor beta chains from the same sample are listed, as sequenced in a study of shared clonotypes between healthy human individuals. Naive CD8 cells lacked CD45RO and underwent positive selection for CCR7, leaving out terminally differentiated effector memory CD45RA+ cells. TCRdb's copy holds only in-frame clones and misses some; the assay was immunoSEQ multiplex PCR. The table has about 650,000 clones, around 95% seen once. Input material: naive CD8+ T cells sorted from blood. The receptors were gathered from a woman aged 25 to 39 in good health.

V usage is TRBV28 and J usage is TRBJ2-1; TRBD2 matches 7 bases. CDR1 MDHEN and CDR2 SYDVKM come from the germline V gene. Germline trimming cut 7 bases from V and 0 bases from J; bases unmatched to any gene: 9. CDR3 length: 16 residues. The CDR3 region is CASTPSGAPSYNEQFF. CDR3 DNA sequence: TGTGCCAGCACTCCCAGCGGGGCCCCCTCCTACAATGAGCAGTTCTTC.

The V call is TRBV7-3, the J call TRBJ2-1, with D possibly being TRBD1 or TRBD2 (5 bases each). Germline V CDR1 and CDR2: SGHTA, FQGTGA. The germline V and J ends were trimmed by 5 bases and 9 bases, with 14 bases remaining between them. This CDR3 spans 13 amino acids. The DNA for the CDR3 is TGTGCCAGCAGCCGGGACGACCGGGGTGAGCAGTTCTTC. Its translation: CASSRDDRGEQFF.

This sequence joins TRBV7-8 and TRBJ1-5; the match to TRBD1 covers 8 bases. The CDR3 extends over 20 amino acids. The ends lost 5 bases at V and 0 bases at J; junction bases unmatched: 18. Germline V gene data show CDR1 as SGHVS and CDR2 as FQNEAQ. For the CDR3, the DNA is TGTGCCAGCAGCCCAAGGTCCCGACAGGGGATCTTATATAGCAATCAGCCCCAGCATTTT. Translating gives CASSPRSRQGILYSNQPQHF.

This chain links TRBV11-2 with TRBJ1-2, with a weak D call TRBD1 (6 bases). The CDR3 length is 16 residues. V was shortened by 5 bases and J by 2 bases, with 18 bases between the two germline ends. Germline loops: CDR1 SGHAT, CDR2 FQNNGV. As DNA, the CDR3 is TGTGCCAGCAGCCCTACCCCCCGGGGGCTGAACTATGGCTACACCTTC. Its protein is CASSPTPRGLNYGYTF. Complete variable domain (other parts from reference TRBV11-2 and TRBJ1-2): EAGVAQSPRYKIIEKRQSVAFWCNPISGHATLYWYQQILGQGPKLLIQFQNNGVVDDSQLPKDRFSAERLKGVDSTLKIQPAKLEDSAVYLCASSPTPRGLNYGYTFGSGTRLTVV.

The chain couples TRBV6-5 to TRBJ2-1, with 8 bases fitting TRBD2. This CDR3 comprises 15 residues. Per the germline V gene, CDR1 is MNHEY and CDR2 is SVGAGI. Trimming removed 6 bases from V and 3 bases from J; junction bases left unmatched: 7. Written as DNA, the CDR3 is TGTGCCAGCAGACCCAATAGCGGGAACTACAATGAGCAGTTCTTC. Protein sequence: CASRPNSGNYNEQFF.

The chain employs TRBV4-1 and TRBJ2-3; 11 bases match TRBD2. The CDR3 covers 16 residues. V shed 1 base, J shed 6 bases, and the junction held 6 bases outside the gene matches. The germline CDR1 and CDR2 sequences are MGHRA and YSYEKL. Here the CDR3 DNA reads TGCGCCAGCAGCCAAGGGCTAGCGGGAGGATCCGATACGCAGTATTTT. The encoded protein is CASSQGLAGGSDTQYF.

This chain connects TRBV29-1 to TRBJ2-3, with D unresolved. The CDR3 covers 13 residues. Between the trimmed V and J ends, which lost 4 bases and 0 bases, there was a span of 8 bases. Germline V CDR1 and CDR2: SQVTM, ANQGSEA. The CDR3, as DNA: TGCAGCGTTGTCCGAGAAAGCACAGATACGCAGTATTTT. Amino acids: CSVVRESTDTQYF.

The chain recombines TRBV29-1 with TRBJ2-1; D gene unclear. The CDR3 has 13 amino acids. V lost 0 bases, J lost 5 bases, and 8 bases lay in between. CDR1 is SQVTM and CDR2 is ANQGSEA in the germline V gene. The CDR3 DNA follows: TGCAGCGTTGAAGATCTTCCAGACAATGAGCAGTTCTTC. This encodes CSVEDLPDNEQFF.

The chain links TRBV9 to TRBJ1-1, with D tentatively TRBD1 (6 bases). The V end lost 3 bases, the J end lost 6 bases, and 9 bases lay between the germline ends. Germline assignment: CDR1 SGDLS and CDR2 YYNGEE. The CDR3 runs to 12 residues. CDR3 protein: CASSGGTPEAFF. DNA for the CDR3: TGTGCCAGCAGCGGCGGGACACCTGAAGCTTTCTTT. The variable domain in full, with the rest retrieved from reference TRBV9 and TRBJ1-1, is DSGVTQTPKHLITATGQRVTLRCSPRSGDLSVYWYQQSLDQGLQFLIQYYNGEERAKGNILERFSAQQFPDLHSELNLSSLELGDSALYFCASSGGTPEAFFGQGTRLTVV.

DNA of the CDR3: TGTGCCAGCAGTGAAGGGCAGGATGATGAAGCTTTCTTT. Amino acid sequence: CASSEGQDDEAFF. The chain links TRBV2 to TRBJ1-1, with no clear D. The CDR3 sequence is 13 residues long. The germline V and J ends were trimmed by 1 base and 7 bases, with 10 bases remaining between them. Germline-derived CDR1 and CDR2 are SNHLY and FYNNEI.

CDR3 region: CASSELVGTNTGELFF. The CDR3 bases are TGTGCCAGCAGTGAACTAGTGGGGACGAACACCGGGGAGCTGTTTTTT. The V gene is TRBV25-1, the J gene TRBJ2-2; D uncertain. Deletions cut 2 bases from V and 0 bases from J, with 10 bases between. Germline CDR1 and CDR2: MGHDK and SYGVNS. The CDR3 totals 16 residues.

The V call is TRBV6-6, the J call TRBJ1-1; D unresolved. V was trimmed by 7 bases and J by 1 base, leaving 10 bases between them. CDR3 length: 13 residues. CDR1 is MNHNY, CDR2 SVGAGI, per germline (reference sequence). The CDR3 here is CASTEMRNTEAFF. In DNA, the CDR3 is TGTGCCAGCACCGAAATGCGGAACACTGAAGCTTTCTTT.

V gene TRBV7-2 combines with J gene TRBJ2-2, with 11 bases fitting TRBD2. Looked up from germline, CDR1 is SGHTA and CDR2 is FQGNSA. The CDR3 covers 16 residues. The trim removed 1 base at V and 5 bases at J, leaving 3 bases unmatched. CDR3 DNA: TGTGCCAGCAGCTTAGGACTAGCGGGACGGACCGGGGAGCTGTTTTTT. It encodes CASSLGLAGRTGELFF. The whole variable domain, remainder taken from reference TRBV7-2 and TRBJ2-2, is GAGVSQSPSNKVTEKGKDVELRCDPISGHTALYWYRQSLGQGLEFLIYFQGNSAPDKSGLPSDRFSAERTGGSVSTLTIQRTQQEDSAVYLCASSLGLAGRTGELFFGEGSRLTVL.

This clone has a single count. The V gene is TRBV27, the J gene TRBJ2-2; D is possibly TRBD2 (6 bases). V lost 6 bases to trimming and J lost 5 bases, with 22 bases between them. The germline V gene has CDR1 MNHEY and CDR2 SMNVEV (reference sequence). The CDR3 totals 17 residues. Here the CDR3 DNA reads TGTGCCAGCAGCCAAGGTGTACAGACTAGTGTAACCGGGGAGCTGTTTTTT. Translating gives CASSQGVQTSVTGELFF.